This TCR beta chain was profiled in a study of control samples from healthy donors and cancer patients. The protocol was immunoSEQ multiplex PCR, while the TCRdb copy is restricted to in-frame clones and leaves out a portion. This sample has approximately 60,000 clones, with 80% to 95% found just once. Germline V gene lookup returns CDR1 MNHNS and CDR2 SASEGT. After removal of 6 bases from V and 0 bases from J, the junction contained 2 bases not matched to a gene. The CDR3 consists of 15 residues. The clonotype originates from a young man with colorectal cancer. The chain has TRBV6-1 and TRBJ2-5, with TRBD2 matching 12 bases. The sequenced sample was PBMCs. The CDR3 reads CASRRTSGDQETQYF. Written as DNA, the CDR3 is TGTGCCAGCAGGCGGACTAGCGGGGACCAAGAGACCCAGTACTTC.